This TCR beta chain is from a study of Ad26.COV2.S vaccination and SARS-CoV-2 variants. Trimming stripped 4 bases from V and 2 bases from J, with 12 bases between. Per germline, CDR1 KGHSH and CDR2 LQKENI. This CDR3 spans 14 amino acids. Assay: immunoSEQ multiplex PCR; the TCRdb copy retains only in-frame clones and omits some. The profile shows about 94,000 clones, under 90% of them singletons. The material sequenced was peripheral blood, taken after recovery from COVID-19. The chain recombines TRBV18 with TRBJ2-7; D remains ambiguous. This clonotype was sampled from a human donor who had recovered from COVID-19. This CDR3 is CASSLGRVPYEQYF. The DNA of the CDR3 is TGTGCCAGCTCACTAGGGCGCGTACCCTACGAGCAGTACTTC. The entire variable domain, with the rest obtained from reference TRBV18 and TRBJ2-7, is as follows: NAGVMQNPRHLVRRRGQEARLRCSPMKGHSHVYWYRQLPEEGLKFMVYLQKENIIDESGMPKERFSAEFPKEGPSILRIQQVVRGDSAAYFCASSLGRVPYEQYFGPGTRLTVT.